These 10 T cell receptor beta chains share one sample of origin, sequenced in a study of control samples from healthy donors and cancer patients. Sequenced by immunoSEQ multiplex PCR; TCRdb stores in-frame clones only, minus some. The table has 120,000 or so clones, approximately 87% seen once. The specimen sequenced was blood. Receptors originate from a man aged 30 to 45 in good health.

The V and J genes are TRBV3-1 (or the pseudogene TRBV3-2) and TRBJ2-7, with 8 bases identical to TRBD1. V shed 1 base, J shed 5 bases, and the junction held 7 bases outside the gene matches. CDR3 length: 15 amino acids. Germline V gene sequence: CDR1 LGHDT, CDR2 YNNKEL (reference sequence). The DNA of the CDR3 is TGTGCCAGCAGCCAAGCGACAGGGGAACCCCACGAGCAGTACTTC. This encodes CASSQATGEPHEQYF.

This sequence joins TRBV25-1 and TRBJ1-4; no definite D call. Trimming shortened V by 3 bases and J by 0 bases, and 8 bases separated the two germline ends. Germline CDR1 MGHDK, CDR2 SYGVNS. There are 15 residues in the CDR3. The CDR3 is CASSDRRSTNEKLFF. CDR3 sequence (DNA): TGTGCCAGCAGTGATCGCCGGTCAACTAATGAAAAACTGTTTTTT.

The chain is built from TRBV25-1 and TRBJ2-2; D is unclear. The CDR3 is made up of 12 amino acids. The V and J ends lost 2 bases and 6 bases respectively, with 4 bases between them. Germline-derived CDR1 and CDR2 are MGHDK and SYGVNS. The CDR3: CASSEGPGELFF. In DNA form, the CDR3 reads TGTGCCAGCAGTGAAGGCCCCGGGGAGCTGTTTTTT.

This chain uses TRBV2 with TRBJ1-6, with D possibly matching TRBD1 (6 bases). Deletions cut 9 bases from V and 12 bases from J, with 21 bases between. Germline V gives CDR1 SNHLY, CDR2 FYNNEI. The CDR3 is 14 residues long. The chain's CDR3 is CASFTGARGVPLHF. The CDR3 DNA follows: TGTGCCAGTTTCACGGGGGCGCGTGGGGTACCCCTCCACTTT. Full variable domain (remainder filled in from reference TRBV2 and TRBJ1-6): EPEVTQTPSHQVTQMGQEVILRCVPISNHLYFYWYRQILGQKVEFLVSFYNNEISEKSEIFDDQFSVERPDGSNFTLKIRSTKLEDSAMYFCASFTGARGVPLHFGNGTRLTVT.

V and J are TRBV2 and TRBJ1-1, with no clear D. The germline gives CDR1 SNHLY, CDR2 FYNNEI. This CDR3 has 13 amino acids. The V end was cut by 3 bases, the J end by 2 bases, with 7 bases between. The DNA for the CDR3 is TGTGCCAGCAGTGACCCGCGAAACACTGAAGCTTTCTTT. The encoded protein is CASSDPRNTEAFF.

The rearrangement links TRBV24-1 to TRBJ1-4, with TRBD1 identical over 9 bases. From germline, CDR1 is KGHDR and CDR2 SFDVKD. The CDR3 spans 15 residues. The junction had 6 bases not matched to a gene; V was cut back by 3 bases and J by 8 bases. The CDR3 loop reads CATSDPTGGGEKLFF. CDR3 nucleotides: TGTGCCACCAGTGATCCGACAGGGGGAGGCGAAAAACTGTTTTTT.

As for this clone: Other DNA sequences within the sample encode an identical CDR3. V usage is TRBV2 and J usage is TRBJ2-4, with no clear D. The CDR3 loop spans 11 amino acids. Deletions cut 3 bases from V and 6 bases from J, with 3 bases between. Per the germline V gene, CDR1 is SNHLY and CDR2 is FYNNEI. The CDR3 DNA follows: TGTGCCAGCAGTGAGTTAAACATTCAGTACTTC. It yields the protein CASSELNIQYF. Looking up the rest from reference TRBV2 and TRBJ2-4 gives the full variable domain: EPEVTQTPSHQVTQMGQEVILRCVPISNHLYFYWYRQILGQKVEFLVSFYNNEISEKSEIFDDQFSVERPDGSNFTLKIRSTKLEDSAMYFCASSELNIQYFGAGTRLSVL.

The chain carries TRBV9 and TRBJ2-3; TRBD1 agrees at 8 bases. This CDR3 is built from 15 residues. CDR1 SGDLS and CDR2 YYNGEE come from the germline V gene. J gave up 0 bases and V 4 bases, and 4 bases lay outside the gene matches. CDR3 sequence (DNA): TGTGCCAGCAGCTTTCGGACAGGGAGCACAGATACGCAGTATTTT. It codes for CASSFRTGSTDTQYF.

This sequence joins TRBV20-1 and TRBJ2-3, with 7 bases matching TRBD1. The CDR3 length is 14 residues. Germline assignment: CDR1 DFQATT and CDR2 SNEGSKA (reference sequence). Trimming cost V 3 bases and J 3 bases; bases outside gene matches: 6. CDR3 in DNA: TGCAGTGCTAGTCTGCAGGGGGTAACAGATACGCAGTATTTT. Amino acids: CSASLQGVTDTQYF.

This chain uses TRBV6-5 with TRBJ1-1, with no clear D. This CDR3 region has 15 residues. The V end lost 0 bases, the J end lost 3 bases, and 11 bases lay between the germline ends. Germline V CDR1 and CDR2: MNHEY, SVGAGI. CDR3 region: CASSYSPESYTEAFF. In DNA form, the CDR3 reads TGTGCCAGCAGTTACTCGCCAGAGTCCTACACTGAAGCTTTCTTT.